This is a list of T cell receptor beta chains from one sample in a study of T cell responses to AZD1222 COVID-19 vaccine. This table comes from immunoSEQ multiplex PCR, and its TCRdb copy is limited to in-frame clones, with some not included. The sample has 140,000 to 150,000 clones; 93% are singletons. Sequencing used peripheral blood, obtained on day 0 of AZD1222 vaccination. These receptors were obtained from an adult in good health. The CDR3 runs from the conserved cysteine through the conserved F or W. Each record gives: D gene, clone size, J gene, V gene, CDR3 DNA, CDR3 protein. D genes are given only for firm matches. Clone size is shown for a subset of rows, as once, few, many or a class of expanded clone.

D gene: .; clone size: .; J gene: TRBJ1-6; V gene: TRBV6-5; CDR3 DNA: TGTGCCAGCGGGCTACAGCATTCACCCCTCCACTTT; CDR3 protein: CASGLQHSPLHF
D gene: TRBD1; clone size: .; J gene: TRBJ1-1; V gene: TRBV6-5; CDR3 DNA: TGTGCCAGCAGTTCCCAGGGGGGGTATGTGAACACTGAAGCTTTCTTT; CDR3 protein: CASSSQGGYVNTEAFF
D gene: .; clone size: .; J gene: TRBJ2-4; V gene: TRBV3-1/TRBV3-2; CDR3 DNA: TGTGCCAGCAGCCAAGGGGCGCTGGACATTCAGTACTTC; CDR3 protein: CASSQGALDIQYF
D gene: .; clone size: once; J gene: TRBJ2-2; V gene: TRBV23-1; CDR3 DNA: TGCGCCAGCAGTGGGTCAGGGCGTACCGGGGAGCTGTTTTTT; CDR3 protein: CASSGSGRTGELFF
D gene: .; clone size: .; J gene: TRBJ1-2; V gene: TRBV10-2; CDR3 DNA: TGCGCCAGCTGGCGGGCGGACTATGGCTACACCTTC; CDR3 protein: CASWRADYGYTF
D gene: .; clone size: .; J gene: TRBJ2-7; V gene: TRBV28; CDR3 DNA: TGTGCCAGCAGTTTTCAGCCCGATAGCTCCTACGAGCAGTACTTC; CDR3 protein: CASSFQPDSSYEQYF
D gene: TRBD1; clone size: .; J gene: TRBJ1-5; V gene: TRBV10-2; CDR3 DNA: TGCGCCAGCAGCTGGGACAGCTCTAATCAGCCCCAGCATTTT; CDR3 protein: CASSWDSSNQPQHF
D gene: .; clone size: .; J gene: TRBJ1-4; V gene: TRBV3-1/TRBV3-2; CDR3 DNA: TGTGCCAGCAGCACTCCGGAAAAACTGTTTTTT; CDR3 protein: CASSTPEKLFF
D gene: .; clone size: .; J gene: TRBJ2-7; V gene: TRBV11-2; CDR3 DNA: TGTGCCAGCAGCCTCGACAGGAGTACCTACGAGCAGTACTTC; CDR3 protein: CASSLDRSTYEQYF
D gene: .; clone size: once; J gene: TRBJ1-2; V gene: TRBV7-9; CDR3 DNA: TGTGCCAGCAGCTTAGATCAGGGGATCTATGGCTACACCTTC; CDR3 protein: CASSLDQGIYGYTF
D gene: TRBD1; clone size: .; J gene: TRBJ2-5; V gene: TRBV12-5; CDR3 DNA: TGTGCTAGTGGCCACGACAGGGGGAAGTACTTC; CDR3 protein: CASGHDRGKYF
D gene: .; clone size: .; J gene: TRBJ1-1; V gene: TRBV6-1; CDR3 DNA: TGTGCCAGCAGTGAATACCCGTCCGAAGCTTTCTTT; CDR3 protein: CASSEYPSEAFF
D gene: .; clone size: .; J gene: TRBJ1-4; V gene: TRBV7-2; CDR3 DNA: TGTGCCAGCAGCTTAGCCCGGGAACTGTTTTTT; CDR3 protein: CASSLARELFF
D gene: TRBD1; clone size: .; J gene: TRBJ1-4; V gene: TRBV6-5; CDR3 DNA: TGTGCCAGCAGTCCAGGACAGGATAATGAAAAACTGTTTTTT; CDR3 protein: CASSPGQDNEKLFF
D gene: .; clone size: .; J gene: TRBJ2-5; V gene: TRBV7-7; CDR3 DNA: TGTGCTAGCAGCTTTGGACAGCAGGAGACCCAGTACTTC; CDR3 protein: CASSFGQQETQYF
D gene: .; clone size: .; J gene: TRBJ2-1; V gene: TRBV30; CDR3 DNA: TGTGCCGGGGACACCTACAATGAGCAGTTCTTC; CDR3 protein: CAGDTYNEQFF
D gene: .; clone size: once; J gene: TRBJ2-7; V gene: TRBV27; CDR3 DNA: TGTGCCAGCAGTTTATCACAGGGCCCCTTAACTTACGAGCAGTACTTC; CDR3 protein: CASSLSQGPLTYEQYF
D gene: .; clone size: few; J gene: TRBJ2-3; V gene: TRBV6-5; CDR3 DNA: TGTGCCAGCAGTTACGGTACAACAGATACGCAGTATTTT; CDR3 protein: CASSYGTTDTQYF
D gene: .; clone size: once; J gene: TRBJ1-4; V gene: TRBV6-5; CDR3 DNA: TGTGCCAGCAGTTATCTCTCCCCGACAACTAATGAAAAACTGTTTTTT; CDR3 protein: CASSYLSPTTNEKLFF
D gene: .; clone size: .; J gene: TRBJ1-2; V gene: TRBV15; CDR3 DNA: TGTGCCACCAGCAGAGATCTAGGTTTCTATGGCTACACCTTC; CDR3 protein: CATSRDLGFYGYTF
D gene: TRBD1; clone size: .; J gene: TRBJ1-1; V gene: TRBV6-5; CDR3 DNA: TGTGCCAGCAGTTTGACAGGGAGGGACACTGAAGCTTTCTTT; CDR3 protein: CASSLTGRDTEAFF
D gene: .; clone size: .; J gene: TRBJ2-2; V gene: TRBV28; CDR3 DNA: TGTGCCAGCAGTTTGGCTTCGAACACCGGGGAGCTGTTTTTT; CDR3 protein: CASSLASNTGELFF
D gene: .; clone size: .; J gene: TRBJ2-7; V gene: TRBV6-5; CDR3 DNA: TGTGCCACAAGACCCCTGGGACGGAACTACGAGCAGTACTTC; CDR3 protein: CATRPLGRNYEQYF
D gene: .; clone size: .; J gene: TRBJ1-1; V gene: TRBV7-9; CDR3 DNA: TGTGCCAGCAGCTTAGGAGGCCACAACACTGAAGCTTTCTTT; CDR3 protein: CASSLGGHNTEAFF
D gene: .; clone size: .; J gene: TRBJ2-7; V gene: TRBV27; CDR3 DNA: TGTGCCAGCAGTTTAAATGACTATTCCGCTGCCTACGAGCAGTACTTC; CDR3 protein: CASSLNDYSAAYEQYF
D gene: .; clone size: .; J gene: TRBJ1-2; V gene: TRBV3-1/TRBV3-2; CDR3 DNA: TGTGCCAGCAGCCAAGTGGCAGGGCGAACTAACTATGGCTACACCTTC; CDR3 protein: CASSQVAGRTNYGYTF
D gene: TRBD2; clone size: .; J gene: TRBJ2-2; V gene: TRBV5-1; CDR3 DNA: TGCGCCAGCAGCTACGGGACTACAAACACCGGGGAGCTGTTTTTT; CDR3 protein: CASSYGTTNTGELFF
D gene: TRBD1; clone size: .; J gene: TRBJ2-1; V gene: TRBV28; CDR3 DNA: TGTGCCAGCAGTTTATACGCCTTGGGACAGGTGATCTTC; CDR3 protein: CASSLYALGQVIF